This paragraph reports one TCR beta chain. The identical CDR3 is also encoded by other nucleotide sequences in the sample. This record belongs to a study of control samples from healthy donors and cancer patients. Trimming removed 3 bases from V and 2 bases from J, with 8 bases in between. CDR3 length: 13 residues. Germline V gene data show CDR1 as KGHSH and CDR2 as LQKENI. Some clones are missing from TCRdb's copy, which holds only in-frame ones; the method was immunoSEQ multiplex PCR. In the table there are roughly 90,000 clones, around 80% of which are singletons. This TCR was sampled from a woman aged 55-75 years in good health. The chain is built from TRBV18 and TRBJ2-7, with D possibly being TRBD2 (6 bases). The sample comprised blood. The CDR3 spells CASSPRETYEQYF. In DNA form, the CDR3 reads TGTGCCAGCTCACCGCGGGAAACCTACGAGCAGTACTTC.